Shown below are 2 T cell receptor beta chains from a single sample sequenced in a study of sequential checkpoint blockade in melanoma. The treatment was: randomized to nivolumab then ipilimumab (arm A) or the reverse (arm B). This table comes from immunoSEQ multiplex PCR, and its TCRdb copy is limited to in-frame clones, with some not included. The sample holds 15,000 to 25,000 clones, about four fifths seen once. The material was CD8+ T cells sorted from blood (inferred from file names), obtained from a patient given nivolumab and ipilimumab in sequence. These TCRs come from a human donor with melanoma.

The V and J genes are TRBV7-8 and TRBJ2-3; TRBD2 agrees at 8 bases. This CDR3 is built from 15 residues. V shed 1 base and J 5 bases; nucleotides not matched to a gene: 5. In germline, CDR1 is SGHVS, CDR2 FQNEAQ. This chain's CDR3 is CASSLGRGGLDTQYF. The CDR3 DNA is TGTGCCAGCAGCTTAGGTCGGGGGGGGTTAGATACGCAGTATTTT. The full variable domain, its missing parts supplied by reference TRBV7-8 and TRBJ2-3, is GAGVSQSPRYKVAKRGQDVALRCDPISGHVSLFWYQQALGQGPEFLTYFQNEAQLDKSGLPSDRFFAERPEGSVSTLKIQRTQQEDSAVYLCASSLGRGGLDTQYFGPGTRLTVL.

The chain recombines TRBV2 with TRBJ2-4; 11 nucleotides align to TRBD1. Germline V gives CDR1 SNHLY, CDR2 FYNNEI. CDR3 length: 16 residues. The ends lost 4 bases at V and 7 bases at J; junction bases unmatched: 9. The CDR3 is CASSAGTGGLRNIQYF. The CDR3 nucleotides are TGTGCCAGCAGTGCCGGGACAGGGGGTTTGAGGAACATTCAGTACTTC.